This TCR beta chain was captured in a study of regulatory T cells in long-lasting Graves disease. For the study at large: To qualify as persistent, Graves' disease required over 5 years of antithyroid drugs with positive TSH receptor antibodies.

Construction of the TCR beta libraries employed iRepertoire HTBI primers in conjunction with Arm-PCR of CDR3 regions. One entry per CDR3 protein, called by TCRdb with MiXCR from the multiplex PCR reads. Among some 370,000 distinct CDR3 sequences listed, 20% were seen once. This clonotype appeared many times. The antigen is undetermined. Looked up from germline, CDR1 is MNHNS and CDR2 is SASEGT. The V segment lost 4 bases and the J segment 0 bases; nucleotides outside the gene matches: 6. This CDR3 spans 16 amino acids. Time point defined: persistent/refractory GD, antithyroid drugs over 5 years with positive TRAb. Extracted RNA from PBMCs served as the source of the TCR library. Tubes containing EDTA received 8 to 9.5 milliliters of drawn peripheral blood. Findings of the study overall: Repertoires from persistent disease leaned toward TRBV28, TRBJ1-2 and TRBJ2-5. Persistent Graves' patients showed a TCR diversity that was lower than that of newly diagnosed ones.

The source material was peripheral blood mononuclear cells (PBMCs), sampled when the disease was refractory, from a patient treated with antithyroid drugs. The rearrangement uses TRBV6-1 and TRBJ1-5; 7 bases are shared with TRBD1. This clonotype was sampled from a female donor with Graves disease. This CDR3 reads CASSVLGTVSNQPQHF. For the CDR3, the DNA is TGTGCCAGCAGTGTCCTCGGGACAGTTAGCAATCAGCCCCAGCATTTT.